This TCR beta chain was identified during a study of identical twins. Study-wide results and caveats: Excess low generation probability was seen in twin-shared out-of-frame alpha sequences. Models predicted less out-of-frame TCR alpha sharing in monozygotic twins than was found. The conclusions drew on cross-sectional statistical analysis instead of tracking the same donors.

Trimming cost V 6 bases and J 5 bases, with 19 bases left between them. CDR3 length equals 15 residues. TCRdb ran MiXCR on the 5' RACE reads and lists one entry per CDR3 protein. This repertoire shows about 920,000 distinct CDR3 sequences, roughly 12% found once; its top ten account for around 1.6%. As regards this clonotype: What it recognizes is unknown.

These records were also assigned to another study, of yellow fever vaccine responses in identical twins.

The specimen sequenced was PBMCs. The chain uses TRBV12-3 or TRBV12-4 and TRBJ2-5; possible D gene TRBD1, 7 bases. The receptor comes from a woman aged 18 to 35 in good health. In DNA form, the CDR3 reads TGTGCCAGCAGCCCAGACAGGGCGGGGTGGGAGACCCAGTACTTC. This sequence encodes CASSPDRAGWETQYF.